A selection of T cell receptor beta chains follows, all from one sample in a study of cytomegalovirus exposure and HLA in healthy donors. Sequencing was performed with immunoSEQ multiplex PCR; in TCRdb, only in-frame clones are kept and a portion is missing. Among over 200,000 clones listed, around 90% were seen once. Input material: PBMCs. The receptors derive from a woman aged 25 to 45 in good health and CMV-seronegative. Both conserved end residues are part of each CDR3. Fields, in order: V gene, CDR3 length, CDR3 protein.

v_call: TRBV4-2; cdr3_length: 15; cdr3_aa: CASSPSGGTYNEQFF
v_call: TRBV4-3; cdr3_length: 17; cdr3_aa: CASSQGTGMGSYNEQFF
v_call: TRBV10-2; cdr3_length: 12; cdr3_aa: CASSGTHGTQYF
v_call: TRBV4-3; cdr3_length: 15; cdr3_aa: CASSQEYGSNQPQHF
v_call: TRBV9; cdr3_length: 14; cdr3_aa: CASSVSGASYEQYF
v_call: TRBV13; cdr3_length: 18; cdr3_aa: CASSLLLDRGPGANVLTF
v_call: TRBV29-1; cdr3_length: 13; cdr3_aa: CSVALDRGNEQYF
v_call: TRBV18; cdr3_length: 13; cdr3_aa: CASSPGLAGRLFF
v_call: TRBV21-1; cdr3_length: 14; cdr3_aa: CASSSSGRSYEQYF
v_call: TRBV9; cdr3_length: 13; cdr3_aa: CASSGQGDQPQHF
v_call: TRBV10-2; cdr3_length: 14; cdr3_aa: CASSDRGQLYEQYF
v_call: TRBV27; cdr3_length: 14; cdr3_aa: CASKPGQGSYEQYF
v_call: TRBV20-1; cdr3_length: 11; cdr3_aa: CSATYLYEQYF
v_call: TRBV6-1; cdr3_length: 14; cdr3_aa: CASSADRGQETQYF
v_call: TRBV28; cdr3_length: 15; cdr3_aa: CASSFPTGSSYEQYF
v_call: TRBV9; cdr3_length: 15; cdr3_aa: CASSVQGAANEKLFF
v_call: TRBV27; cdr3_length: 14; cdr3_aa: CASSPGQGIQPQHF
v_call: TRBV7-3; cdr3_length: 16; cdr3_aa: CASSLTGGTAQETQYF
v_call: TRBV7-8; cdr3_length: 14; cdr3_aa: CASSSRTGLNGYTF
v_call: TRBV10-1; cdr3_length: 20; cdr3_aa: CASSESSLSRVSPPSYEQYF
v_call: TRBV7-9; cdr3_length: 15; cdr3_aa: CASSPTSDSNQPQHF